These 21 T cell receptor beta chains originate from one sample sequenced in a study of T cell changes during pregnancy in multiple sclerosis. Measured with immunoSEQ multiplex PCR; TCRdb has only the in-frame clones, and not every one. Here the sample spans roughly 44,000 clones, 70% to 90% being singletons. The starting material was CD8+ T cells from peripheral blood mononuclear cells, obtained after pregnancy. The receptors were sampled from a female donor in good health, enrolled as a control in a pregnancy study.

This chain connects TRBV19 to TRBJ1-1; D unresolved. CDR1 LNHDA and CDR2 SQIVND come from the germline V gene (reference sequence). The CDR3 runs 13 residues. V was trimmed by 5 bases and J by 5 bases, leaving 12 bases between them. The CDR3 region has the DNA TGTGCCAGTAGTCTCGGTTGGCGGACTGAAGCTTTCTTT. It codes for CASSLGWRTEAFF.

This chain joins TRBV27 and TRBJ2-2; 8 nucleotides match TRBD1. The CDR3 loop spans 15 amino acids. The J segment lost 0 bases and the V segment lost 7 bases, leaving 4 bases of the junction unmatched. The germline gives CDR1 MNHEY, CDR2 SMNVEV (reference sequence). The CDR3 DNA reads TGTGCCAGCATCCCAGGGGGCGCGAACACCGGGGAGCTGTTTTTT. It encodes CASIPGGANTGELFF.

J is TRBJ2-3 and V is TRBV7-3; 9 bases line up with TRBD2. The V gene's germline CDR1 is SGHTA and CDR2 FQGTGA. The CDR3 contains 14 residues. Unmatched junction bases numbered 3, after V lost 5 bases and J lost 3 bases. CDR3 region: CASSPGLATDTQYF. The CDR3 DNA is TGTGCCAGCAGCCCGGGACTAGCTACAGATACGCAGTATTTT.

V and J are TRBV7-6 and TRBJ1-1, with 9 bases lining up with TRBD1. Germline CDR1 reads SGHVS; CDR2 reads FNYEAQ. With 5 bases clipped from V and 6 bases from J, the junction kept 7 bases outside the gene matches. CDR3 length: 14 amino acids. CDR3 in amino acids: CASSPGQGSAEAFF. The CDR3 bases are TGTGCCAGCAGCCCGGGACAGGGTAGCGCTGAAGCTTTCTTT.

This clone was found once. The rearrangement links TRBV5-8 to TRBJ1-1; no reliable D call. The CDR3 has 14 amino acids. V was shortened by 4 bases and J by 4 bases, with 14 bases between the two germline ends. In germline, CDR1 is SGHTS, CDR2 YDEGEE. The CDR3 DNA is TGTGCCAGCAGCGTGGGTTTAGGGAGCACTGAAGCTTTCTTT. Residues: CASSVGLGSTEAFF.

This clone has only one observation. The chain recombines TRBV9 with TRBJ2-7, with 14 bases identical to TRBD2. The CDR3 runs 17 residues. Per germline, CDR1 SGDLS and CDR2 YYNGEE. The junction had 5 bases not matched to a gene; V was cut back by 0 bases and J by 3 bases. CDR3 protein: CASSVGTSGGPGYEQYF. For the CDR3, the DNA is TGTGCCAGCAGCGTAGGGACTAGCGGGGGGCCGGGCTACGAGCAGTACTTC. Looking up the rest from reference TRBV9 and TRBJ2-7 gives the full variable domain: DSGVTQTPKHLITATGQRVTLRCSPRSGDLSVYWYQQSLDQGLQFLIQYYNGEERAKGNILERFSAQQFPDLHSELNLSSLELGDSALYFCASSVGTSGGPGYEQYFGPGTRLTVT.

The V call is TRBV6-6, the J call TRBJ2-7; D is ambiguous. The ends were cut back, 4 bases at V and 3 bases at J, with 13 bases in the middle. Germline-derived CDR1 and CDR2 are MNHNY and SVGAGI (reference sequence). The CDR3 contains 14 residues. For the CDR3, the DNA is TGTGCCAGCAGTTCCAACACCAACCGCTACGAGCAGTACTTC. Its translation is CASSSNTNRYEQYF.

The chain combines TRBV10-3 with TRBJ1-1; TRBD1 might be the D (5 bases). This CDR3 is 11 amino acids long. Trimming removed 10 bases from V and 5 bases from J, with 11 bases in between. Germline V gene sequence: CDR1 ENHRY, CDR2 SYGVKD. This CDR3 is CATTGGTEAFF. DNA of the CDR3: TGTGCCACCACGGGGGGGACTGAAGCTTTCTTT.

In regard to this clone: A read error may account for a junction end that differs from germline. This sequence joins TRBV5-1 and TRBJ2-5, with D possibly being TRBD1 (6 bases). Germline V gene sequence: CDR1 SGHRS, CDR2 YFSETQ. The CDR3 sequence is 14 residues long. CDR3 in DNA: TGTGCCAGCAGCCCAGGGACATTCACGGAGACCCAGTACTTC. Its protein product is CASSPGTFTETQYF.

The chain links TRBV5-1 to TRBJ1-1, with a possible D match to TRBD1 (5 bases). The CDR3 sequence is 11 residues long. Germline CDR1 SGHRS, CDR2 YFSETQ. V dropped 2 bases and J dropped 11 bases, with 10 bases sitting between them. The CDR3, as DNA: TGCGCCAGCAGCTTTGGCGGGGACGCTTTCTTT. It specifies CASSFGGDAFF.

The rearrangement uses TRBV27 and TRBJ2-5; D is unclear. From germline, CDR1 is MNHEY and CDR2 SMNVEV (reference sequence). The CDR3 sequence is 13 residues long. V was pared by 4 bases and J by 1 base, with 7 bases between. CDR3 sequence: CASSSPLQETQYF. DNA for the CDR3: TGTGCCAGCAGTTCACCACTCCAAGAGACCCAGTACTTC.

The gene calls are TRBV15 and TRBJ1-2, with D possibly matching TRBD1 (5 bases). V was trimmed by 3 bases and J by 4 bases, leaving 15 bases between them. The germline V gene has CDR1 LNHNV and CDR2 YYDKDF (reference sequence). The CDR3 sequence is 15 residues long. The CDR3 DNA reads TGTGCCACCAGCAGTGCCAGGGTGGGACTCTATGGCTACACCTTC. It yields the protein CATSSARVGLYGYTF.

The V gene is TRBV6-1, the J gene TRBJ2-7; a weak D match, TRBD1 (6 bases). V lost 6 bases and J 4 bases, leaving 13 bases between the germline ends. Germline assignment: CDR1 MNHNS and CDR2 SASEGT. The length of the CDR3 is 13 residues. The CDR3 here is CASRTGSYYEQYF. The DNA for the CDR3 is TGTGCCAGCAGGACAGGCAGTTATTACGAGCAGTACTTC.

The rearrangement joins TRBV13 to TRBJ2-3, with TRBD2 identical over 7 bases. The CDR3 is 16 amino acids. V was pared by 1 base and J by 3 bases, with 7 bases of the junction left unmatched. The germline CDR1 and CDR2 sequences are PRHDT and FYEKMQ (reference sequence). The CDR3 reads CASSLEQRGGTDTQYF. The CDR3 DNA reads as TGTGCCAGCAGCTTAGAGCAACGGGGAGGGACAGATACGCAGTATTTT.

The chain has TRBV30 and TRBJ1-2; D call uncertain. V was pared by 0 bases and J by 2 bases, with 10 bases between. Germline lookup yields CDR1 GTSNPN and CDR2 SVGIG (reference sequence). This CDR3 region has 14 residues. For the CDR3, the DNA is TGTGCCTGGAGTGTGGGCCTTTTCAACTATGGCTACACCTTC. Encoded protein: CAWSVGLFNYGYTF.

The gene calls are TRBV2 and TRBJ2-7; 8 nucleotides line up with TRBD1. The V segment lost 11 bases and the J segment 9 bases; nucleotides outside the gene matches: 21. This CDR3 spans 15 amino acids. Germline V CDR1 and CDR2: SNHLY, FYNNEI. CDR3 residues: CAPLPKGQAAWGQYF. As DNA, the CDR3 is TGTGCCCCCCTTCCCAAGGGACAGGCGGCCTGGGGGCAGTACTTC.

The CDR3 protein is CASSSPEGAGGEQYF. CDR3 sequence (DNA): TGTGCCAGCAGTAGCCCTGAGGGGGCCGGCGGCGAGCAGTACTTC. The chain combines TRBV6-6 with TRBJ2-7; 7 bases agree with TRBD1. The CDR3 consists of 15 residues. Germline V gives CDR1 MNHNY, CDR2 SVGAGI (reference sequence). The V gene end was trimmed by 5 bases and the J gene end by 6 bases; junction bases not matched to a gene: 13.

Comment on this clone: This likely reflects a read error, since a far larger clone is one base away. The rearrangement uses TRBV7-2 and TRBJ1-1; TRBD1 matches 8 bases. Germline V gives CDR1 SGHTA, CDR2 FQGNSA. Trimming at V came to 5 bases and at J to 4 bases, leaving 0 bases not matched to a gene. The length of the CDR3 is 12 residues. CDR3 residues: CASSTGGTEAFF. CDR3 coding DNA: TGTGCCAGCAGCACAGGGGGCACTGAAGCTTTCTTT.

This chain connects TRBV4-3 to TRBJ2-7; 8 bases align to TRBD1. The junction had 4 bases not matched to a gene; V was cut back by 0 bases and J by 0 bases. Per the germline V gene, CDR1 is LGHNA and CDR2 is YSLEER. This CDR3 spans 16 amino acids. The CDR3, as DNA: TGCGCCAGCAGCCAAGATGTAACAGGGGGCTCCTACGAGCAGTACTTC. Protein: CASSQDVTGGSYEQYF.

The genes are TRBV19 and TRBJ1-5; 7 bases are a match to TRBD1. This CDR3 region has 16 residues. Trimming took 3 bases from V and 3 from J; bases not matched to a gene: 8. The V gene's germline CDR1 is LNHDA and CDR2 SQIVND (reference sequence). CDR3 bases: TGTGCCAGTAGTATTATGGCAGGGGGGCTCAATCAGCCCCAGCATTTT. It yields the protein CASSIMAGGLNQPQHF.

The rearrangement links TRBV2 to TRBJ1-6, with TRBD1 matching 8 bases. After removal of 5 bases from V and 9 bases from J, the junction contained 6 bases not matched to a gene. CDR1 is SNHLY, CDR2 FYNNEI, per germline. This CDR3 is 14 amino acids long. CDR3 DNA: TGTGCCAGCAGTCCGAGACAGGGGATTTCACCCCTCCACTTT. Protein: CASSPRQGISPLHF.